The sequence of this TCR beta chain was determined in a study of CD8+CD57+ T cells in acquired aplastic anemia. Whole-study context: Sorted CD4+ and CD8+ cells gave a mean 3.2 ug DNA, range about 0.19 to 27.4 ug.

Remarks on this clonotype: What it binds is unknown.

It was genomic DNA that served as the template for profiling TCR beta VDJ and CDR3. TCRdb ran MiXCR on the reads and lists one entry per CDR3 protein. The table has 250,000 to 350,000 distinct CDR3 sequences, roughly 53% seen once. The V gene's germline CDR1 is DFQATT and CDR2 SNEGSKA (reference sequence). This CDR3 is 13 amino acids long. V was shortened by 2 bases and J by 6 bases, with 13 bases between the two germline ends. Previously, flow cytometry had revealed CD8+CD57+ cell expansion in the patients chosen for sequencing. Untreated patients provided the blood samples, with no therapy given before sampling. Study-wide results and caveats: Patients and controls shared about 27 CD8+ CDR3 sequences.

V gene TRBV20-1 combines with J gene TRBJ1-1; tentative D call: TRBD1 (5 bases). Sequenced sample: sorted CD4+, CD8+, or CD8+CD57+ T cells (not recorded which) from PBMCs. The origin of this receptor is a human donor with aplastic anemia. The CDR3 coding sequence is TGCAGTGCTAGATGGGGCGAACGGGCTGAAGCTTTCTTT. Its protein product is CSARWGERAEAFF.